The sequence of this T cell receptor (beta chain) was determined in a study of blood T cell repertoires in COVID-19. The protocol was immunoSEQ multiplex PCR, while the TCRdb copy is restricted to in-frame clones and leaves out a portion. The sample consists of 70,000 to 90,000 clones, 70% to 90% of them appearing once. This sequence originates from a man aged 80 or over with COVID-19, enrolled during active disease. Sequenced material: peripheral blood.

The DNA for the CDR3 is TGTGCTAGTGGTCCGGCCCGCCGGGATGAGCAGTTCTTC. It translates to CASGPARRDEQFF. This chain uses TRBV12-5 with TRBJ2-1, with D unclear. This CDR3 spans 13 amino acids. With 5 bases removed from V and 8 bases from J, the gap between germline ends came to 13 bases. Per germline, CDR1 LGHNT and CDR2 FRNRAP.